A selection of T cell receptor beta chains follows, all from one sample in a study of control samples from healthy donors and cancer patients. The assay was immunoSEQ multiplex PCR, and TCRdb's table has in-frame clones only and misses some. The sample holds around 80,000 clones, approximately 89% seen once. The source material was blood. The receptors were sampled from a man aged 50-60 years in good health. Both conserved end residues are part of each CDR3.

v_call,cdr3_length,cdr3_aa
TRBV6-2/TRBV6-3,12,CASSYSGDGYTF
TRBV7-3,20,CASSLNPWGSGRADYNEQFF
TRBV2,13,CARQGGSGNTIYF
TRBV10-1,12,CASSQGRTEAFF
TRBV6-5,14,CASSPARDNYGYTF
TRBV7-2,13,CASSALEGFGYTF
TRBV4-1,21,CASSLRRDPRQGDHSYNEQFF
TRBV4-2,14,CASSPSQGLSGAFF
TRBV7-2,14,CASSLEAGNYGYTF
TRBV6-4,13,CASSETANNEQFF
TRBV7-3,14,CASSLTWQEGGYTF
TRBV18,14,CASSEGIDSPQAFF
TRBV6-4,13,CASSDGTDYGYTF